These T cell receptor beta chains were read from a single sample in a study of beta chain features in type 1 diabetes. This table comes from immunoSEQ multiplex PCR, and its TCRdb copy is limited to in-frame clones, with some not included. This table has roughly 370,000 clones, approximately 15% appearing once. What was sequenced was naive CD4+ T cells from blood. All receptors come from a young man in good health. Both conserved end residues are part of each CDR3. D genes are given only for firm matches. Only some rows state a clone size, as once, few, many or a class for expanded clones.

J: TRBJ2-2
length: 15
V: TRBV7-2
size: .
D: .
CDR3: CASSFPTSVTGELFF
DNA: TGTGCCAGCAGCTTTCCGACGTCGGTGACCGGGGAGCTGTTTTTT

J: TRBJ1-1
length: 14
V: TRBV6-6
size: .
D: .
CDR3: CASSYRLSGTEAFF
DNA: TGTGCCAGCAGTTACAGGCTTTCTGGCACTGAAGCTTTCTTT

J: TRBJ2-3
length: 15
V: TRBV11-2
size: few
D: .
CDR3: CASSLAGGSTDTQYF
DNA: TGTGCCAGCAGCTTAGCGGGCGGAAGCACAGATACGCAGTATTTT

J: TRBJ2-4
length: 16
V: TRBV6-6
size: .
D: .
CDR3: CASSYPGTKAKNIQYF
DNA: TGTGCCAGCAGTTACCCCGGGACAAAAGCCAAAAACATTCAGTACTTC

J: TRBJ1-5
length: 17
V: TRBV7-8
size: .
D: TRBD1
CDR3: CASSPRGADRVVQPQHF
DNA: TGTGCCAGCAGCCCGCGCGGCGCCGACAGGGTTGTTCAGCCCCAGCATTTT

J: TRBJ2-1
length: 14
V: TRBV18
size: .
D: TRBD2
CDR3: CASQTSGSYNEQFF
DNA: TGTGCCAGCCAGACTAGCGGGAGCTACAATGAGCAGTTCTTC

J: TRBJ1-6
length: 13
V: TRBV6-5
size: .
D: .
CDR3: CASRRGIDSPLHF
DNA: TGTGCCAGCAGGAGGGGAATAGATTCACCCCTCCACTTT

J: TRBJ1-1
length: 15
V: TRBV6-5
size: .
D: .
CDR3: CASSYLQGVNTEAFF
DNA: TGTGCCAGCAGTTACTTACAGGGAGTTAACACTGAAGCTTTCTTT

J: TRBJ2-5
length: 11
V: TRBV6-6
size: .
D: .
CDR3: CASSYGRAQYF
DNA: TGTGCCAGCAGTTACGGGCGGGCCCAGTACTTC

J: TRBJ2-1
length: 17
V: TRBV21-1
size: few
D: .
CDR3: CASSKFSRGKTYNEQFF
DNA: TGTGCCAGCAGCAAATTTAGTCGTGGGAAAACCTACAATGAGCAGTTCTTC

J: TRBJ2-7
length: 15
V: TRBV7-2
size: .
D: .
CDR3: CASSLAGGQSYEQYF
DNA: TGTGCCAGCAGCTTAGCGGGGGGCCAATCCTACGAGCAGTACTTC

J: TRBJ2-3
length: 17
V: TRBV5-1
size: few
D: .
CDR3: CASSLAMRALSTDTQYF
DNA: TGCGCCAGCAGCTTGGCGATGAGGGCTCTCAGCACAGATACGCAGTATTTT

J: TRBJ2-4
length: 14
V: TRBV7-2
size: .
D: .
CDR3: CASSLGQAQNIQYF
DNA: TGTGCCAGCAGCTTAGGTCAGGCTCAAAACATTCAGTACTTC

J: TRBJ1-2
length: 12
V: TRBV5-1
size: few
D: .
CDR3: CASTGGIYGYTF
DNA: TGCGCCAGCACAGGAGGGATCTATGGCTACACCTTC

J: TRBJ2-4
length: 14
V: TRBV4-3
size: .
D: TRBD1
CDR3: CASSQAGTGSTQYF
DNA: TGCGCCAGCAGCCAAGCCGGGACAGGGAGTACTCAGTACTTC

J: TRBJ2-1
length: 16
V: TRBV18
size: .
D: TRBD2
CDR3: CASSPNSPGLGNEQFF
DNA: TGTGCCAGCTCACCTAACTCCCCGGGACTAGGAAATGAGCAGTTCTTC

J: TRBJ1-5
length: 13
V: TRBV30
size: .
D: .
CDR3: CALGSGNNQPQHF
DNA: TGTGCCTTGGGGTCCGGGAACAATCAGCCCCAGCATTTT

J: TRBJ2-7
length: 15
V: TRBV25-1
size: few
D: .
CDR3: CASSDDSVWTYEQYF
DNA: TGTGCCAGCAGTGACGACAGTGTATGGACCTACGAGCAGTACTTC

J: TRBJ2-5
length: 16
V: TRBV9
size: .
D: .
CDR3: CASSVASGRPLETQYF
DNA: TGTGCCAGCAGCGTAGCTTCGGGGAGACCTTTAGAGACCCAGTACTTC

J: TRBJ2-5
length: 11
V: TRBV20-1
size: few
D: .
CDR3: CSALRKETQYF
DNA: TGCAGTGCCCTTAGAAAAGAGACCCAGTACTTC

J: TRBJ1-1
length: 14
V: TRBV6-6
size: few
D: .
CDR3: CASNKQGSVTEAFF
DNA: TGTGCCAGCAACAAACAGGGTTCGGTCACTGAAGCTTTCTTT

J: TRBJ1-6
length: 18
V: TRBV6-1
size: few
D: TRBD1
CDR3: CASSQDRVGSRYNSPLHF
DNA: TGTGCCAGCAGTCAAGACAGGGTTGGGTCCCGTTATAATTCACCCCTCCACTTT

J: TRBJ2-1
length: 16
V: TRBV5-1
size: .
D: .
CDR3: CASSNKTSGAYNEQFF
DNA: TGCGCCAGCAGCAACAAGACTAGTGGGGCCTACAATGAGCAGTTCTTC

J: TRBJ1-2
length: 13
V: TRBV19
size: .
D: .
CDR3: CASSIGTDYGYTF
DNA: TGTGCCAGTAGTATAGGGACGGACTATGGCTACACCTTC

J: TRBJ2-7
length: 14
V: TRBV7-9
size: .
D: TRBD2
CDR3: CASSPRGGGYEQYF
DNA: TGTGCCAGCAGCCCGAGGGGCGGGGGCTACGAGCAGTACTTC

J: TRBJ1-1
length: 13
V: TRBV7-2
size: .
D: .
CDR3: CASSVQGYTEAFF
DNA: TGTGCCAGCAGCGTACAGGGATACACTGAAGCTTTCTTT

J: TRBJ1-6
length: 13
V: TRBV25-1
size: .
D: .
CDR3: CASSEGGEGALHF
DNA: TGTGCCAGCAGTGAAGGGGGGGAGGGGGCCCTCCACTTT

J: TRBJ2-5
length: 16
V: TRBV21-1
size: few
D: .
CDR3: CASSKRGWGYQETQYF
DNA: TGTGCCAGCAGCAAACGCGGTTGGGGGTACCAAGAGACCCAGTACTTC

J: TRBJ2-5
length: 13
V: TRBV6-5
size: few
D: .
CDR3: CASRGPRVETQYF
DNA: TGTGCCAGCAGGGGACCGAGGGTAGAGACCCAGTACTTC